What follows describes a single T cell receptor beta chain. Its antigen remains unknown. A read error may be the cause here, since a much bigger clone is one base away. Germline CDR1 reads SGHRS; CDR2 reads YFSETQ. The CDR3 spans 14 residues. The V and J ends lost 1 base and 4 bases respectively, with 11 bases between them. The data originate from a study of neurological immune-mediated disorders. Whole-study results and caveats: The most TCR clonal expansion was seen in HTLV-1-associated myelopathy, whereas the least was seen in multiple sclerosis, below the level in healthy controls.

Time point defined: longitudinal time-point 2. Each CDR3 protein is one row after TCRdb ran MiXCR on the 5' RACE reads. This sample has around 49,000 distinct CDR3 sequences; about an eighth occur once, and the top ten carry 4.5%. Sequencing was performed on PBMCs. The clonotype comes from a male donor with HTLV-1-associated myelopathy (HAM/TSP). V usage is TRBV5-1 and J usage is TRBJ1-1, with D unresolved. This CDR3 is CASSLIGSGTEAFF. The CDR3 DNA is TGCGCCAGCAGCTTGATCGGCTCGGGCACTGAAGCTTTCTTT.